The source of this T cell receptor (beta chain) is a study of shared clonotypes between healthy human individuals. Study-level information: The study drew on two women and three men aged 18 to 49 as donors. Overall study findings and caveats: A handful of donors held about 5% of naive CD4 clonotypes in common.

For sorted subsets, roughly 200 ng DNA per replicate equaled 33,000 or so T cell genomes. The protocol was immunoSEQ multiplex PCR, while the TCRdb copy is restricted to in-frame clones and leaves out a portion. Here the sample spans fewer than 3 million clones, approximately 90% being singletons. Turning to this clone: What it recognizes is unknown.

V was pared by 2 bases and J by 3 bases, with 6 bases between. Germline V CDR1 and CDR2: SGDLS, YYNGEE. CDR3 length: 13 amino acids. The chain employs TRBV9 and TRBJ2-1; no clear D. The clonotype originates from a man younger than 30 in good health. Some clones in this sample may be carry-over from other donors' samples. Specimen: naive CD4+ T cells from PBMCs. Subset specified: CD45RA+ positively selected. The CDR3 DNA reads TGTGCCAGCAGCGTGTCGGACTACAATGAGCAGTTCTTC. Amino acid sequence: CASSVSDYNEQFF.